This record looks at one TCR beta chain sequence and its context. Its antigen has not been determined. No base quality information exists; no much larger clone differs at one position. This sample was taken from a study of OX40 agonist ivuxolimab in advanced cancers. About the full investigation: Ivuxolimab, which targeted the costimulatory receptor OX40 (CD134), was an agonistic, fully human IgG2 monoclonal antibody. The point of sequencing TCRbeta in the periphery was to test whether ivuxolimab changed TCR sequence diversity and drove clonal T-cell expansion. Patients were allowed to have had prior anti-PD-1, anti-PD-L1 or anti-CTLA-4 therapy, and more than 35% of the dose-escalation patients had been treated with checkpoint inhibitors. Intravenous ivuxolimab was administered to patients every 2 weeks at six dose levels: 0.01, 0.1, 0.3, 1.5, 3 and 10 mg/kg. The dose-escalation cohort was roughly 87% male with a mean age of about 65 years, ranging from about 20 to 85. Partial responses occurred in three dose-escalation patients: two with cutaneous melanoma and one with hepatocellular carcinoma. Of the approximately 53 patients in dose escalation, some 20 had hepatocellular carcinoma, some 15 had melanoma, 9 had renal cell carcinoma and 9 had head and neck cancer. The paper reports the monotherapy dose-escalation portion (N of about 50 patients) of the phase I ivuxolimab trial. Here is what the overall study found, with its caveats: At doses of 0.1 to 3.0 mg/kg, clonal expansion of both CD4+ and CD8+ blood T cells was observed from baseline to week 6. The antigen specificity of the clonally expanded peripheral T cells was not determined. Low levels of normalized T-cell clonal expansion were also seen in some patients who did not respond. In the 0.1-3.0 mg/kg groups, partial responders were among the patients with the lowest normalized peripheral clonal expansion, particularly in CD8+ T cells. After ivuxolimab, expanded clones were on average more numerous among CD8+ T cells than among CD4+ T cells.

Including cysteine and phenylalanine, the CDR3 has 14 amino acids. Solely the CDR3 DNA is kept, with 42 bases framed from the first base. Cut back by 5 bases and 7 bases, the V and J ends lie 17 bases apart. The germline V gene encodes CDR1 KGHSH and CDR2 LQKENI. For sequencing of the TCRbeta CDR3 region, genomic DNA was extracted from the sorted cells. The immunoSEQ Assay was used for sequencing of TCRbeta CDR3 regions. TCRdb re-hosts the immuneACCESS table, in-frame sequences only. Its copies lack some clones; in the studies checked, an unresolved V gene accounts for under half of them, and the cause for the rest is not known. This sample holds about 77,000 clones; about 85% were observed only once. Together, the top ten hold roughly 0.66% of the sample. Patients with autoimmune disease history or receiving systemic immunosuppression were excluded from the trial. Peripheral blood for TCR sequencing was collected from all dose cohorts at baseline, on cycle 4 day 1, and on cycle 7 day 1. Samples came from an open-label, multicenter, first-in-human phase I dose-escalation trial of ivuxolimab. Adults with locally advanced or metastatic head and neck squamous cell, hepatocellular, melanoma or renal cell carcinoma were enrolled in the trial. CD4+ and CD8+ T cells were sorted separately from peripheral blood before TCR sequencing.

This receptor was identified in an adult with an advanced solid tumor such as melanoma, head and neck, liver or kidney cancer. The source material was CD4+ or CD8+ T cells sorted from blood, sampled in a trial of the OX40 agonist ivuxolimab. This receptor chain uses TRBV18 and TRBJ1-2, with the identity of the D gene unclear. DNA sequence: TGTGCCAGCTCAGGGTCAGATCCTCTTTCTGGCTACACCTTC. This is translated as CASSGSDPLSGYTF.